A single sample gave rise to the 16 T cell receptor beta chains below, sequenced in a study of prognosis after radiotherapy for stage I lung cancer. By two-round multiplex PCR, the TCR beta CDR3 was amplified from genomic DNA. First-round PCR employed TRBV- and TRBJ-specific primers for each gene. Using its own MiXCR run on the multiplex PCR reads, TCRdb lists one record per CDR3 protein. The profile shows around 30,000 distinct CDR3 sequences, under 40% of them singletons. The sample here was PBMCs, taken before or after stereotactic body radiation therapy (not recorded which). These receptors originate from a donor over 45 with non-small cell lung cancer.

This clonotype was detected many times. V is TRBV12-3 or TRBV12-4 and J is TRBJ1-5; D is unresolved. Trimming shortened V by 6 bases and J by 8 bases, and 11 bases separated the two germline ends. The CDR3 spans 12 residues. DNA of the CDR3: TGTGCCAGCAGCACTAGTTTAGAGCCCCAGCATTTT. This translates into CASSTSLEPQHF.

This clonotype was picked up many times. The chain is built from TRBV20-1 and TRBJ2-7; D may correspond to TRBD1 or TRBD2 (5 bases each). There are 16 residues in the CDR3. V was trimmed by 3 bases and J by 1 base, leaving 19 bases between them. Germline loops: CDR1 DFQATT, CDR2 SNEGSKA (reference sequence). The CDR3 loop is CSARFLVRDGSYEQYF. CDR3 coding DNA: TGCAGTGCTAGGTTCTTGGTGAGGGACGGGTCCTACGAGCAGTACTTC.

The chain recombines TRBV6-1 with TRBJ2-7, with 8 bases lining up with TRBD1. CDR1 and CDR2 from the germline V gene are MNHNS and SASEGT. The CDR3 length is 15 residues. V lost 6 bases, J lost 2 bases, and 9 bases stayed unmatched. The CDR3 region has the DNA TGTGCCAGCAGCGTCGGACAGGGTTGGGCCTACGAGCAGTACTTC. Protein sequence: CASSVGQGWAYEQYF.

Points on this clonotype: Relative to the germline gene, one junction end is altered; a read error may explain this. The chain joins TRBV12-3 or TRBV12-4 to TRBJ2-3; unclear D gene. The CDR3 runs to 13 residues. The CDR3 protein is CASSFPGSHTRYF. The CDR3 nucleotides read TGTGCCAGCAGTTTTCCCGGGTCACATACGCGGTATTTT.

The rearrangement uses TRBV11-3 and TRBJ2-7, with TRBD1 as a possible D gene (5 bases). The CDR3 has 13 amino acids. Looked up from germline, CDR1 is SGHNT and CDR2 is YENEEA. The V end was cut by 5 bases, the J end by 1 base, with 9 bases between. The chain's CDR3 is CASSAGLSYEQYF. The CDR3 DNA reads TGTGCCAGCAGCGCAGGGTTATCCTACGAGCAGTACTTC.

The gene calls are TRBV3-1 and TRBJ2-5; 10 positions match TRBD1. Germline-derived CDR1 and CDR2 are LGHDT and YNNKEL (reference sequence). The CDR3 covers 17 residues. J was trimmed by 3 bases and V by 5 bases; bases with no gene match: 12. The CDR3 region is CASSSYSDRGEKETQYF. For the CDR3, the DNA is TGTGCCAGCAGCTCATATTCGGACAGGGGGGAGAAAGAGACCCAGTACTTC.

Ten or more counts support this clonotype. The chain couples TRBV19 to TRBJ2-5; D remains unclear. V gave up 2 bases and J gave up 2 bases, with 6 bases separating them. This CDR3 region has 13 residues. Germline V gives CDR1 LNHDA, CDR2 SQIVND (reference sequence). CDR3 sequence (DNA): TGTGCCAGTAGTATAACCAGTCAAGAGACCCAGTACTTC. It is translated as CASSITSQETQYF. Full variable domain (remainder filled in from reference TRBV19 and TRBJ2-5): DGGITQSPKYLFRKEGQNVTLSCEQNLNHDAMYWYRQDPGQGLRLIYYSQIVNDFQKGDIAEGYSVSREKKESFPLTVTSAQKNPTAFYLCASSITSQETQYFGPGTRLLVL.

This clonotype is labeled as medium-sized (0.01 to 0.1%). The rearrangement uses TRBV12-3 or TRBV12-4 and TRBJ2-2; 8 nucleotides align to TRBD1. The CDR3 length is 16 residues. J was trimmed by 3 bases and V by 6 bases; bases with no gene match: 9. CDR3 loop: CASSSDRGLHTGELFF. CDR3 DNA: TGTGCCAGCAGCTCCGACAGGGGCCTACACACCGGGGAGCTGTTTTTT.

With respect to this clonotype: A read error may account for a junction end that differs from germline. The V and J genes are TRBV14 and TRBJ1-6; D uncertain. CDR1 and CDR2 from the germline V gene are SGHDN and FVKESK. The CDR3 extends over 14 amino acids. CDR3 sequence (DNA): TGTGCCAGCAGCCCCGGACTAACGAATTCGCCCCTCCACTTT. Amino acids: CASSPGLTNSPLHF. Together with reference TRBV14 and TRBJ1-6, the CDR3 gives the full variable domain: EAGVTQFPSHSVIEKGQTVTLRCDPISGHDNLYWYRRVMGKEIKFLLHFVKESKQDESGMPNNRFLAERTGGTYSTLKVQPAELEDSGVYFCASSPGLTNSPLHFGNGTRLTVT.

This clonotype was recorded at least ten times. V and J are TRBV5-1 and TRBJ2-3, with D tentatively TRBD2 (6 bases). Germline V gene sequence: CDR1 SGHRS, CDR2 YFSETQ. This CDR3 has 15 amino acids. The V and J ends lost 0 bases and 1 base respectively, with 9 bases between them. This chain's CDR3 is CASSLEASGTDTQYF. The CDR3 coding sequence is TGCGCCAGCAGCTTGGAGGCTAGCGGCACAGATACGCAGTATTTT.

This clonotype was seen ten or more times. The rearrangement links TRBV19 to TRBJ1-5, with D unresolved. The CDR3 runs 13 residues. Trimming took 3 bases from V and 4 from J, leaving 7 bases between them. Germline assignment: CDR1 LNHDA and CDR2 SQIVND (reference sequence). The CDR3 here is CASSMSGNQPQHF. The CDR3, as DNA: TGTGCCAGTAGTATGAGCGGAAATCAGCCCCAGCATTTT. Variable domain in full (rest from reference TRBV19 and TRBJ1-5): DGGITQSPKYLFRKEGQNVTLSCEQNLNHDAMYWYRQDPGQGLRLIYYSQIVNDFQKGDIAEGYSVSREKKESFPLTVTSAQKNPTAFYLCASSMSGNQPQHFGDGTRLSIL.

This clonotype was found many times. This chain links TRBV24-1 with TRBJ2-1, with 10 nucleotides matching TRBD1. The CDR3 runs 18 residues. Losses at the gene ends were 10 bases for V and 7 bases for J; bases not matched to a gene: 21. Per the germline V gene, CDR1 is KGHDR and CDR2 is SFDVKD. CDR3 coding DNA: TGTGCCACTGTAAAATTCGATCCAGGGGACAGGGGTTGGAATGAGCAGTTCTTC. Protein sequence: CATVKFDPGDRGWNEQFF.

This chain connects TRBV19 to TRBJ1-2, with 7 bases that match TRBD1. V lost 2 bases and J lost 7; bases outside the gene matches: 4. The CDR3 length is 13 residues. CDR1 LNHDA and CDR2 SQIVND come from the germline V gene (reference sequence). This CDR3 is CASSIPGGGGYTF. The DNA for the CDR3 is TGTGCCAGTAGTATACCAGGGGGAGGTGGCTACACCTTC.

There are many counts of this clonotype. The chain combines TRBV5-1 with TRBJ2-2; 8 nucleotides line up with TRBD1. The CDR3 runs 17 residues. V trimming: 2 bases; J trimming: 1 base; junction bases outside the gene matches: 7. CDR1 is SGHRS and CDR2 is YFSETQ in the germline V gene. The CDR3 spells CASSLSPGTGNTGELFF. The CDR3 nucleotides read TGCGCCAGCAGCTTATCTCCCGGGACAGGGAACACCGGGGAGCTGTTTTTT. The variable domain in full, with the rest retrieved from reference TRBV5-1 and TRBJ2-2, is KAGVTQTPRYLIKTRGQQVTLSCSPISGHRSVSWYQQTPGQGLQFLFEYFSETQRNKGNFPGRFSGRQFSNSRSEMNVSTLELGDSALYLCASSLSPGTGNTGELFFGEGSRLTVL.

This clonotype appeared a single time. The chain has TRBV6-4 and TRBJ2-3; D may be TRBD2 (5 bases). The CDR3 has 12 residues. Germline CDR1 and CDR2: MRHNA and SNTAGT. V was cut by 4 bases and J by 8 bases, with 10 bases left in between. DNA of the CDR3: TGTGCCAGCAGTGTCAAAGGAGGTACGCAGTATTTT. Protein: CASSVKGGTQYF.

This clonotype has just one count. The genes are TRBV19 and TRBJ2-4, with D unclear. The CDR3 is made up of 12 amino acids. Trimming stripped 3 bases from V and 8 bases from J, with 8 bases between. Per the germline V gene, CDR1 is LNHDA and CDR2 is SQIVND (reference sequence). The chain's CDR3 is CASSIGRHIQYF. The CDR3 DNA sequence: TGTGCCAGTAGTATTGGGCGACACATTCAGTACTTC.